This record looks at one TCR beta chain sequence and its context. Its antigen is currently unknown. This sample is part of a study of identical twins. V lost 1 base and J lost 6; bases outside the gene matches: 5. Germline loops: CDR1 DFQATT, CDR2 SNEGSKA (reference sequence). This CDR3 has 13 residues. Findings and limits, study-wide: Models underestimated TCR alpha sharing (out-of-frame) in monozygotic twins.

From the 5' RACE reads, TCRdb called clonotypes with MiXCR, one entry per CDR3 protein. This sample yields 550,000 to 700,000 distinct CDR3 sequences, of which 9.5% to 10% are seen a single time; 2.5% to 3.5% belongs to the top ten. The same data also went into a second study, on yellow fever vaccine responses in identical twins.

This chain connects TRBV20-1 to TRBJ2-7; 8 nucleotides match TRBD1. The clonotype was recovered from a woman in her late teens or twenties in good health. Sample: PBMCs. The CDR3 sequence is CSARGTGWAEQYF. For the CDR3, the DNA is TGCAGTGCTAGAGGGACAGGGTGGGCCGAGCAGTACTTC.